Presented here are 5 T cell receptor beta chains from one specimen sequenced in a study of blood T cells in healthy people across ages. Primed by a sample-barcoded 5' primer and a J-beta primer mix, a second PCR proceeded for about 6 to 11 cycles. TCRdb reprocessed the 5' RACE reads via MiXCR and lists one record per CDR3 protein. In the table there are 750,000 to 850,000 distinct CDR3 sequences, around 25% of which are singletons. The same sample was also studied in work on T cells of mothers and their children.

The specimen sequenced was blood. The source is a boy younger than 18 in good health.

The chain couples TRBV29-1 to TRBJ1-4; maybe TRBD1 (5 bases). Germline CDR1 SQVTM, CDR2 ANQGSEA. CDR3 size: 16 residues. The V end lost 7 bases, the J end lost 0 bases, and 18 bases lay between the germline ends. The chain's CDR3 is CSARSGGTATNEKLFF. The CDR3 DNA follows: TGCAGCGCCCGTTCCGGGGGGACTGCAACTAATGAAAAACTGTTTTTT.

This sequence joins TRBV29-1 and TRBJ2-4, with D perhaps TRBD1 (5 bases). CDR1 is SQVTM, CDR2 ANQGSEA, per germline. V was pared by 7 bases and J by 1 base, with 17 bases between. The CDR3 is made up of 15 amino acids. The DNA for the CDR3 is TGCAGCGCAATCTGGTTTACAGGTGCCAAAAACATTCAGTACTTC. The encoded protein is CSAIWFTGAKNIQYF.

This clonotype was picked up a small number of times. The chain is built from TRBV3-1 and TRBJ2-7; a possible D gene is TRBD1 (5 bases). The CDR3 covers 15 residues. Deletions cut 5 bases from V and 0 bases from J, with 14 bases between. In germline, CDR1 is LGHDT, CDR2 YNNKEL (reference sequence). Written as DNA, the CDR3 is TGTGCCAGCAGCGCGACAGTTGTCAGCTCCTACGAGCAGTACTTC. Translated: CASSATVVSSYEQYF.

The genes are TRBV7-2 and TRBJ2-5, with TRBD1 matching over 10 bases. Trimming removed 5 bases from V and 5 bases from J; junction bases left unmatched: 8. Germline V gene sequence: CDR1 SGHTA, CDR2 FQGNSA. The CDR3 has 15 residues. In nucleotides, the CDR3 is TGTGCCAGCAGCCCGGGACAGGGGTCACGCGAGACCCAGTACTTC. Translated: CASSPGQGSRETQYF.

This clonotype was seen a few times. The rearrangement links TRBV29-1 to TRBJ2-5, with a weak D call TRBD1 (6 bases). The CDR3 length is 14 residues. The V gene lost 0 bases and the J gene lost 6 bases, with 14 bases spanning the gap. Germline loops: CDR1 SQVTM, CDR2 ANQGSEA. CDR3 loop: CSVEDRRGSQTQYF. Written as DNA, the CDR3 is TGCAGCGTTGAAGATCGCAGGGGCTCACAGACCCAGTACTTC. Supplemented by reference TRBV29-1 and TRBJ2-5, the full variable domain reads SAVISQKPSRDICQRGTSLTIQCQVDSQVTMMFWYRQQPGQSLTLIATANQGSEATYESGFVIDKFPISRPNLTFSTLTVSNMSPEDSSIYLCSVEDRRGSQTQYFGPGTRLLVL.